Below are 30 T cell receptor beta chains sequenced from a single sample in a study of blood T cells in healthy people across ages. Together with a sample-barcoded 5' primer, a J-beta primer mix was included in a second PCR lasting about 6 to 11 cycles. Using its own MiXCR run on the 5' RACE reads, TCRdb lists one record per CDR3 protein. The sample consists of 550,000 to 600,000 distinct CDR3 sequences, around half of them appearing once. Material: blood. The receptor set was obtained from an elderly man in good health.

This rearrangement joins TRBV5-1 to TRBJ2-1; the D gene is possibly TRBD1 (5 bases). The CDR3 length is 14 residues. Trimming took off 4 bases at V and 7 bases at J, with 15 bases between the two ends. CDR1 SGHRS and CDR2 YFSETQ come from the germline V gene. The CDR3 DNA follows: TGCGCCAGCAGCACTCAGGGTCAGGGAAATGAGCAGTTCTTC. Protein product: CASSTQGQGNEQFF.

This chain connects TRBV4-3 to TRBJ1-2; D uncertain. This CDR3 is 17 amino acids long. The V end was cut by 0 bases, the J end by 2 bases, with 16 bases between. Germline-derived CDR1 and CDR2 are LGHNA and YSLEER. CDR3 DNA sequence: TGCGCCAGCAGCCAAGATAGTCTAGCGGGAGCAAACTATGGCTACACCTTC. Its protein product is CASSQDSLAGANYGYTF.

V usage is TRBV10-3 and J usage is TRBJ2-5; no definite D call. V lost 3 bases to trimming and J lost 5 bases, with 16 bases between them. This CDR3 region has 15 residues. Germline loops: CDR1 ENHRY, CDR2 SYGVKD. The CDR3 loop reads CAISDAPTGEETQYF. As DNA, the CDR3 is TGTGCCATCAGTGACGCACCGACGGGCGAGGAGACCCAGTACTTC.

The chain combines TRBV28 with TRBJ2-7; tentatively, D is TRBD2 (6 bases). V was pared by 3 bases and J by 2 bases, with 11 bases between. This CDR3 spans 14 amino acids. The germline gives CDR1 MDHEN, CDR2 SYDVKM. The CDR3 coding sequence is TGTGCCAGCAGTTTCTGGAGGGAACCCTACGAGCAGTACTTC. Translated: CASSFWREPYEQYF.

This chain uses TRBV12-3 or TRBV12-4 with TRBJ1-2; D is possibly TRBD1 (6 bases). V was trimmed by 5 bases and J by 7 bases, leaving 14 bases between them. This CDR3 is built from 13 residues. As DNA, the CDR3 is TGTGCCAGCAGTCTCAGGGGCCCGCTTGGCTACACCTTC. It is translated as CASSLRGPLGYTF.

This clonotype was recorded a few times. This chain links TRBV7-9 with TRBJ2-1; D is perhaps TRBD2 (6 bases). Trimming removed 2 bases from V and 4 bases from J, with 12 bases in between. This CDR3 is 15 amino acids long. The germline V gene has CDR1 SEHNR and CDR2 FQNEAQ (reference sequence). CDR3 nucleotide sequence: TGTGCCAGCAGCTTAAGCGGGCTCCCTTACAATGAGCAGTTCTTC. It encodes CASSLSGLPYNEQFF.

Only one count was recorded for this clonotype. This sequence joins TRBV11-2 and TRBJ2-7; no firm D call. V lost 5 bases, J lost 1 base, and 12 bases lay in between. The CDR3 extends over 14 amino acids. Per germline, CDR1 SGHAT and CDR2 FQNNGV. DNA of the CDR3: TGTGCCAGCAGCCCTGCCAAATCATCCTACGAGCAGTACTTC. Its translation is CASSPAKSSYEQYF. Full variable domain (remainder filled in from reference TRBV11-2 and TRBJ2-7): EAGVAQSPRYKIIEKRQSVAFWCNPISGHATLYWYQQILGQGPKLLIQFQNNGVVDDSQLPKDRFSAERLKGVDSTLKIQPAKLEDSAVYLCASSPAKSSYEQYFGPGTRLTVT.

V gene TRBV6-2 or TRBV6-3 combines with J gene TRBJ2-7, with D possibly called TRBD1 or TRBD2 (5 bases each). The V end was cut by 5 bases, the J end by 7 bases, with 15 bases between. This CDR3 is 13 amino acids long. The germline V gene encodes CDR1 MNHEY and CDR2 SVGEGT. Here the CDR3 reads CASSMGPPGEQYF. The CDR3 bases are TGTGCCAGCAGTATGGGACCGCCGGGGGAGCAGTACTTC.

The chain has TRBV7-2 and TRBJ1-1, with D possibly being TRBD1 (5 bases). This CDR3 region has 14 residues. Trimming shortened V by 4 bases and J by 10 bases, and 19 bases separated the two germline ends. Germline CDR1 and CDR2: SGHTA and FQGNSA. As DNA, the CDR3 is TGTGCCAGCAGCTCAGGAGCGGGGCCTATGGGAGCTTTCTTT. Encoded protein: CASSSGAGPMGAFF.

V and J are TRBV28 and TRBJ2-1; D remains ambiguous. The CDR3 is 15 residues long. With 2 bases removed from V and 7 bases from J, the gap between germline ends came to 15 bases. Germline V gives CDR1 MDHEN, CDR2 SYDVKM. CDR3 coding DNA: TGTGCCAGCAGTTTAAGGGAAACCAACCGGAATGAGCAGTTCTTC. It is translated as CASSLRETNRNEQFF.

The chain has TRBV4-3 and TRBJ2-2, with 8 bases identical to TRBD2. The CDR3 length is 20 residues. Germline CDR1 is LGHNA and CDR2 is YSLEER. V trimming: 1 base; J trimming: 4 bases; junction bases outside the gene matches: 17. This chain's CDR3 is CASSQAAARGTRKSTGELFF. The DNA for the CDR3 is TGCGCCAGCAGCCAAGCGGCCGCCCGGGGGACTAGAAAGAGCACCGGGGAGCTGTTTTTT.

The chain couples TRBV4-3 to TRBJ1-2, with a possible D match to TRBD1 (5 bases). CDR3 size: 16 residues. Germline V gives CDR1 LGHNA, CDR2 YSLEER. V gave up 2 bases and J gave up 4 bases, with 17 bases separating them. CDR3 in DNA: TGCGCCAGCAGCCAATCCGATTCTTGGGACTTCTATGGCTACACCTTC. Its protein product is CASSQSDSWDFYGYTF.

The rearrangement links TRBV3-1 to TRBJ2-3; D is possibly TRBD1 (6 bases). V was shortened by 1 base and J by 6 bases, with 11 bases between the two germline ends. Germline assignment: CDR1 LGHDT and CDR2 YNNKEL (reference sequence). The CDR3 has 14 amino acids. CDR3 DNA sequence: TGTGCCAGCAGCCAAGGAGTCCAGGGGGATACGCAGTATTTT. Its protein product is CASSQGVQGDTQYF.

V gene TRBV20-1 combines with J gene TRBJ2-7; 9 bases agree with TRBD1. The CDR3 loop spans 15 amino acids. Germline values: CDR1 DFQATT, CDR2 SNEGSKA (reference sequence). The trim removed 5 bases at V and 7 bases at J, leaving 15 bases unmatched. In DNA form, the CDR3 reads TGCAGTGCTGCGCCTCTCCGGGACAGGGTATGGGAGCAGTACTTC. Its protein product is CSAAPLRDRVWEQYF.

This clonotype came up a few times. The chain recombines TRBV20-1 with TRBJ2-7, with D unresolved. Germline CDR1 is DFQATT and CDR2 is SNEGSKA (reference sequence). Trimming removed 4 bases from V and 6 bases from J, with 22 bases in between. This CDR3 is 15 amino acids long. DNA for the CDR3: TGCAGTGCTACCCCCCCGGGTCGCAATCGGGCCGAGCAGTACTTC. Amino acids: CSATPPGRNRAEQYF.

This clonotype appeared a few times. The genes are TRBV10-3 and TRBJ2-7, with 7 bases fitting TRBD2. There are 13 residues in the CDR3. The germline CDR1 and CDR2 sequences are ENHRY and SYGVKD. V gave up 7 bases and J gave up 4 bases; unmatched junction bases: 7. CDR3 amino acids: CAITASGGYEQYF. DNA of the CDR3: TGTGCCATCACGGCTAGCGGTGGGTACGAGCAGTACTTC.

The chain is built from TRBV7-6 and TRBJ2-4; D is perhaps TRBD2 (6 bases). The J call could be wrong; TRBJ2-5 is a better fit for the DNA end. This CDR3 has 14 amino acids. Germline CDR1 SGHVS, CDR2 FNYEAQ. The DNA of the CDR3 is TGTGCCAGCAGCTTAGCGCCGACTAGGGAGACCCAGTACTTC. Translated: CASSLAPTRETQYF.

The chain recombines TRBV15 with TRBJ2-3; 7 nucleotides align to TRBD1. J lost 2 bases, V lost 3 bases, and 2 bases had no gene match. The CDR3 contains 14 residues. Per the germline V gene, CDR1 is LNHNV and CDR2 is YYDKDF (reference sequence). The CDR3 region has the DNA TGTGCCACCAGCAGTGACAGGGACACAGATACGCAGTATTTT. Translated, it gives CATSSDRDTDTQYF.

This clonotype was seen only a few times. This rearrangement joins TRBV11-1 to TRBJ2-1, with TRBD1 matching 7 bases. Trimming cost V 5 bases and J 9 bases; bases outside gene matches: 13. The CDR3 spans 15 residues. From germline, CDR1 is SGHAT and CDR2 FQDESV (reference sequence). CDR3 in amino acids: CASSPDRVPSGEQFF. The CDR3, as DNA: TGTGCCAGCAGCCCTGACAGGGTTCCGAGCGGTGAGCAGTTCTTC. Full variable domain (missing parts from reference TRBV11-1 and TRBJ2-1): EAEVAQSPRYKITEKSQAVAFWCDPISGHATLYWYRQILGQGPELLVQFQDESVVDDSQLPKDRFSAERLKGVDSTLKIQPAELGDSAMYLCASSPDRVPSGEQFFGPGTRLTVL.

Written as DNA, the CDR3 is TGTGCCAGCAGCCCCTTCCACGAGCAGTACTTC. Amino acid sequence: CASSPFHEQYF. This chain links TRBV28 with TRBJ2-5, with no clear D. The DNA matches TRBJ2-7 better at its end, which makes the J call doubtful. The CDR3 runs 11 residues. The germline V gene encodes CDR1 MDHEN and CDR2 SYDVKM.

The V call is TRBV5-6, the J call TRBJ2-7; D remains unclear. V gave up 0 bases and J gave up 1 base, with 11 bases separating them. The CDR3 has 15 residues. Germline assignment: CDR1 SGHDT and CDR2 YYEEEE. In DNA form, the CDR3 reads TGTGCCAGCAGCTTGGCCCCAGACGGATCCTACGAGCAGTACTTC. This translates into CASSLAPDGSYEQYF.

This clonotype was observed a few times. V usage is TRBV20-1 and J usage is TRBJ2-7; the D gene is possibly TRBD2 (5 bases). CDR3 length equals 16 residues. Trimming removed 0 bases at V and 2 bases at J, with 17 bases between. Germline lookup yields CDR1 DFQATT and CDR2 SNEGSKA (reference sequence). The CDR3 spells CSARDLSRGYPYEQYF. Written as DNA, the CDR3 is TGCAGTGCTAGAGATCTTTCAAGAGGGTATCCCTACGAGCAGTACTTC.

This clonotype was detected many times. The chain links TRBV6-5 to TRBJ2-3; 10 bases map to TRBD1. Germline lookup yields CDR1 MNHEY and CDR2 SVGAGI. Losses at the gene ends were 6 bases for V and 5 bases for J; bases not matched to a gene: 8. The CDR3 is 15 residues long. The CDR3 loop reads CASRPGTGVGDTQYF. In DNA, the CDR3 is TGTGCCAGCAGACCCGGGACAGGGGTTGGAGATACGCAGTATTTT.

J is TRBJ1-1 and V is TRBV7-2; 7 positions agree with TRBD1. J lost 5 bases, V lost 5 bases, and 8 bases had no gene match. The CDR3 loop spans 14 amino acids. Germline values: CDR1 SGHTA, CDR2 FQGNSA. The CDR3 DNA follows: TGTACCAGCAGCGTCCGACAGGGAGGGACTGAAGCTTTCTTT. Protein product: CTSSVRQGGTEAFF.

V gene TRBV2 combines with J gene TRBJ2-2; 15 bases match TRBD2. The CDR3 has 18 amino acids. The V gene's germline CDR1 is SNHLY and CDR2 FYNNEI. V lost 5 bases and J lost 4; bases outside the gene matches: 8. The CDR3 DNA reads TGTGCCAGCAGTATGAGGACTAGCGGGGGGGCCTCCACCGGGGAGCTGTTTTTT. Its translation: CASSMRTSGGASTGELFF.

The rearrangement links TRBV14 to TRBJ1-4; D may be TRBD1 (6 bases). This CDR3 contains 17 residues. The V end lost 0 bases, the J end lost 4 bases, and 15 bases lay between the germline ends. CDR1 SGHDN and CDR2 FVKESK come from the germline V gene. The CDR3 loop is CASSQDSRAGVNEKLFF. The CDR3 DNA reads as TGTGCCAGCAGCCAAGATAGTAGGGCAGGGGTTAATGAAAAACTGTTTTTT.

As to this clonotype: A much larger clone differs from this one at a single base, so this may be a read error. The V gene is TRBV6-5, the J gene TRBJ2-6; unclear D gene. CDR1 and CDR2 (germline): MNHEY, SVGAGI. The CDR3 loop spans 15 amino acids. This chain's CDR3 is CAGSPDDSGANVLTF. The CDR3 DNA reads as TGTGCCGGCAGTCCCGACGACTCTGGGGCCAACGTCCTGACTTTC.

The chain has TRBV25-1 and TRBJ2-3; 7 bases are shared with TRBD2. With 1 base clipped from V and 4 bases from J, the junction kept 2 bases outside the gene matches. Germline loops: CDR1 MGHDK, CDR2 SYGVNS. The CDR3 contains 14 residues. CDR3 loop: CASSEFGGADTQYF. The CDR3 nucleotides are TGTGCCAGCAGTGAATTTGGGGGGGCAGATACGCAGTATTTT.

This chain joins TRBV28 and TRBJ2-4; 8 nucleotides match TRBD2. The germline V gene encodes CDR1 MDHEN and CDR2 SYDVKM. The CDR3 loop spans 14 amino acids. V dropped 7 bases and J dropped 0; count of bases not matched to a gene: 2. The CDR3 DNA reads TGTGCCAGCAACAGCGGGAGAGCCAAAAACATTCAGTACTTC. Translating gives CASNSGRAKNIQYF.

Worth noting for this clonotype: The junction differs from germline at one of its ends, possibly a read error. The rearrangement links TRBV6-6 to TRBJ2-6, with D possibly being TRBD1 (6 bases). Germline CDR1 MNHNY, CDR2 SVGAGI (reference sequence). The CDR3 runs to 15 residues. The CDR3 reads CAGSYRELGANVLTF. The DNA of the CDR3 is TGTGCCGGCAGTTACAGGGAGCTTGGGGCCAACGTCCTGACTTTC.